Listed here are 22 T cell receptor beta chains from one sample, sequenced in a study of identical twins. Each CDR3 protein gets one entry after TCRdb re-called the 5' RACE reads with MiXCR. The sample includes about 460,000 distinct CDR3 sequences, approximately 15% seen only once; the top ten take over 0.5%. These data also featured in a second study, about yellow fever vaccine responses in identical twins.

Sequencing was carried out using CD4+ T cells sorted from blood. The source is a woman aged 18-30 years in good health.

The CDR3 DNA is TGCGCCAGCGGACAGGGAGGGGATTCACCCCTCCACTTT. Translated: CASGQGGDSPLHF. This chain links TRBV5-1 with TRBJ1-6, with TRBD1 identical over 8 bases. V was clipped by 7 bases and J by 8 bases; unmatched bases: 5. CDR3 length: 13 amino acids. The germline gives CDR1 SGHRS, CDR2 YFSETQ. Drawing the rest from reference TRBV5-1 and TRBJ1-6, the complete variable domain is KAGVTQTPRYLIKTRGQQVTLSCSPISGHRSVSWYQQTPGQGLQFLFEYFSETQRNKGNFPGRFSGRQFSNSRSEMNVSTLELGDSALYLCASGQGGDSPLHFGNGTRLTVT.

This clonotype was counted a few times. This chain connects TRBV11-3 to TRBJ2-1; no definite D call. This CDR3 contains 12 residues. Germline-derived CDR1 and CDR2 are SGHNT and YENEEA. Trimming removed 5 bases from V and 7 bases from J, with 9 bases in between. CDR3 nucleotides: TGTGCCAGCAGCCGAAACGGGAATGAGCAGTTCTTC. As protein: CASSRNGNEQFF.

This clonotype was recorded a few times. This chain uses TRBV29-1 with TRBJ2-2; D not resolved. CDR1 and CDR2 from the germline V gene are SQVTM and ANQGSEA. The CDR3 is 13 residues long. V lost 0 bases and J 5 bases, leaving 7 bases between the germline ends. Here the CDR3 DNA reads TGCAGCGTTGAAGATGCAGGTACCGGGGAGCTGTTTTTT. Its protein is CSVEDAGTGELFF.

J is TRBJ2-7 and V is TRBV27, with TRBD2 identical over 10 bases. Germline CDR1 and CDR2: MNHEY and SMNVEV (reference sequence). The CDR3 contains 21 residues. V trimming: 5 bases; J trimming: 0 bases; junction bases outside the gene matches: 22. Written as DNA, the CDR3 is TGTGCCAGCAGTCCGAAGTCCCGGGGGAGCGGGAGGGTCCGAAGCTCCTACGAGCAGTACTTC. Its translation is CASSPKSRGSGRVRSSYEQYF.

The genes are TRBV19 and TRBJ1-1; 7 bases agree with TRBD1. The V gene's germline CDR1 is LNHDA and CDR2 SQIVND (reference sequence). This CDR3 has 17 residues. Germline trimming cut 5 bases from V and 4 bases from J; bases unmatched to any gene: 16. The CDR3 loop reads CASSPSLGGAGGTEAFF. In nucleotides, the CDR3 is TGTGCCAGTAGTCCGTCCCTAGGGGGCGCAGGTGGCACTGAAGCTTTCTTT.

Ten or more counts support this clonotype. The gene calls are TRBV4-1 and TRBJ2-1; maybe TRBD2 (6 bases). Trimming cost V 1 base and J 2 bases, with 18 bases left between them. CDR1 and CDR2 (germline): MGHRA, YSYEKL. CDR3 length: 18 amino acids. The CDR3: CASSQVDMGLATYNEQFF. Written as DNA, the CDR3 is TGCGCCAGCAGCCAAGTAGATATGGGGCTAGCGACCTACAATGAGCAGTTCTTC.

Points on this clonotype: This may be a read error: a much more frequent sequence differs by one nucleotide. The chain uses TRBV6-1 and TRBJ2-5, with D possibly TRBD1 on 5 matching bases. V shed 6 bases and J shed 9 bases, with 20 bases lying between them. Germline assignment: CDR1 MNHNS and CDR2 SASEGT. The CDR3 has 14 residues. The CDR3 bases are TGTGCCAGCAGCTTTGGACAAAGTTCCTTCGCCCAGTACTTC. It encodes CASSFGQSSFAQYF.

This clonotype showed up many times. The rearrangement links TRBV6-2 or TRBV6-3 to TRBJ2-3, with no clear D. The germline V gene has CDR1 MNHEY and CDR2 SVGEGT. This CDR3 is 12 amino acids long. Trimming removed 2 bases at V and 5 bases at J, with 5 bases between. The CDR3 loop is CASSYGVDTQYF. Here the CDR3 DNA reads TGTGCCAGCAGTTACGGCGTAGATACGCAGTATTTT.

The table lists this clonotype with many counts. This chain links TRBV7-2 with TRBJ2-5, with a tentative D call TRBD2 (5 bases). The CDR3 sequence is 13 residues long. In germline, CDR1 is SGHTA, CDR2 FQGNSA. Trimming stripped 5 bases from V and 9 bases from J, with 16 bases between. As DNA, the CDR3 is TGTGCCAGCAGCAACGACGGGGAGAGGGCCCAGTACTTC. This encodes CASSNDGERAQYF.

This clonotype was observed at least ten times. The V and J genes are TRBV20-1 and TRBJ2-1; D is undetermined. The CDR3 covers 10 residues. The V gene lost 3 bases and the J gene lost 10 bases, with 7 bases spanning the gap. The germline gives CDR1 DFQATT, CDR2 SNEGSKA (reference sequence). CDR3 sequence: CSASSTEQFF. CDR3 coding DNA: TGCAGTGCTAGTTCGACAGAGCAGTTCTTC.

The chain joins TRBV20-1 to TRBJ2-7; 10 bases fit TRBD2. Trimming took 4 bases from V and 3 from J; bases not matched to a gene: 6. The CDR3 has 14 amino acids. Germline values: CDR1 DFQATT, CDR2 SNEGSKA (reference sequence). The CDR3 region is CSANLAGGSYEQYF. CDR3 sequence (DNA): TGCAGTGCTAATTTAGCGGGGGGAAGCTACGAGCAGTACTTC.

This clonotype appeared a few times. This chain connects TRBV27 to TRBJ2-1; TRBD2 matches 14 bases. The CDR3 extends over 19 amino acids. CDR1 MNHEY and CDR2 SMNVEV come from the germline V gene (reference sequence). The V segment lost 2 bases and the J segment 0 bases; nucleotides outside the gene matches: 6. The DNA for the CDR3 is TGTGCCAGCAGTTTAATCATGACTAGCGGGAGGGCCTCCTACAATGAGCAGTTCTTC. Translation gives CASSLIMTSGRASYNEQFF.

This clonotype was seen a handful of times. This rearrangement joins TRBV18 to TRBJ2-7; D gene uncertain. From germline, CDR1 is KGHSH and CDR2 LQKENI. The CDR3 contains 14 residues. V lost 3 bases, J lost 5 bases, and 14 bases lay in between. This CDR3 reads CASSPDRRSDEQYF. The CDR3 bases are TGTGCCAGCTCACCTGACCGACGGTCCGACGAGCAGTACTTC.

The rearrangement uses TRBV3-1 and TRBJ2-3; 8 bases are a match to TRBD2. Unmatched junction bases numbered 17, after V lost 0 bases and J lost 0 bases. Germline CDR1 and CDR2: LGHDT and YNNKEL (reference sequence). The CDR3 runs 21 residues. DNA of the CDR3: TGTGCCAGCAGCCAAGATTGGTGGACTAGCCGGCTAAAACCTAGCACAGATACGCAGTATTTT. This translates into CASSQDWWTSRLKPSTDTQYF.

Ten or more counts support this clonotype. The V and J genes are TRBV29-1 and TRBJ2-1; TRBD1 matches at 10 bases. Trimming cost V 1 base and J 3 bases; bases outside gene matches: 0. The length of the CDR3 is 14 residues. Germline V gives CDR1 SQVTM, CDR2 ANQGSEA. Here the CDR3 reads CSVEGDRGYNEQFF. DNA of the CDR3: TGCAGCGTTGAAGGGGACAGGGGCTACAATGAGCAGTTCTTC.

This clonotype has a handful of counts. V usage is TRBV24-1 and J usage is TRBJ2-2; D gene uncertain. The CDR3 extends over 16 amino acids. Per germline, CDR1 KGHDR and CDR2 SFDVKD. V lost 1 base and J 6 bases, leaving 14 bases between the germline ends. CDR3 in DNA: TGTGCCACCAGTGATTTCTCCAGCACAAAGGCCGGGGAGCTGTTTTTT. Its translation is CATSDFSSTKAGELFF.

The V call is TRBV9, the J call TRBJ2-7, with D maybe TRBD2 (6 bases). The CDR3 is 15 residues long. V dropped 0 bases and J dropped 2 bases, with 12 bases sitting between them. The germline V gene encodes CDR1 SGDLS and CDR2 YYNGEE. The CDR3 reads CASSVATRGPYEQYF. CDR3 in DNA: TGTGCCAGCAGCGTAGCTACGCGGGGCCCCTACGAGCAGTACTTC.

This clonotype has a handful of counts. The chain employs TRBV12-3 or TRBV12-4 and TRBJ2-1; 7 positions agree with TRBD2. V shed 1 base and J 9 bases; nucleotides not matched to a gene: 3. The CDR3 spans 13 residues. The CDR3 DNA reads as TGTGCCAGCAGTTTAGGGACTAGTATTGAGCAGTTCTTC. Encoded protein: CASSLGTSIEQFF.

This clonotype showed up just a few times. J is TRBJ2-1 and V is TRBV6-1; D unresolved. V dropped 6 bases and J dropped 6 bases, with 18 bases sitting between them. The germline gives CDR1 MNHNS, CDR2 SASEGT. CDR3 size: 15 residues. The CDR3 sequence: CASSPDFSGGNEQFF. The CDR3, as DNA: TGTGCCAGCAGCCCCGACTTCTCCGGCGGCAATGAGCAGTTCTTC.

In its sample, this clonotype was seen a few times. The chain employs TRBV6-1 and TRBJ2-7, with D perhaps TRBD2 (7 bases). This CDR3 region has 15 residues. CDR1 and CDR2 from the germline V gene are MNHNS and SASEGT. Between the trimmed V and J ends, which lost 7 bases and 5 bases, there was a span of 21 bases. CDR3 DNA: TGTGCCAGCAAGGGGGACGTGACTAGCATAGACGAGCAGTACTTC. Protein product: CASKGDVTSIDEQYF.

The rearrangement joins TRBV12-3 or TRBV12-4 to TRBJ1-4, with TRBD1 identical over 10 bases. The J segment lost 7 bases and the V segment lost 6 bases, leaving 8 bases of the junction unmatched. The CDR3 consists of 15 residues. The chain's CDR3 is CASRLLRDRGEKLFF. The CDR3 bases are TGTGCCAGCAGACTCCTCCGGGACAGGGGTGAAAAACTGTTTTTT.

CDR3 DNA: TGCGCCAGCAGCTCCAACCCCGACAGGGCCAAAAACATTCAGTACTTC. Encoded protein: CASSSNPDRAKNIQYF. This chain uses TRBV5-1 with TRBJ2-4; a weak D match, TRBD1 (6 bases). The CDR3 length is 16 residues. V lost 3 bases and J lost 1, with 14 bases in between. The germline CDR1 and CDR2 sequences are SGHRS and YFSETQ.